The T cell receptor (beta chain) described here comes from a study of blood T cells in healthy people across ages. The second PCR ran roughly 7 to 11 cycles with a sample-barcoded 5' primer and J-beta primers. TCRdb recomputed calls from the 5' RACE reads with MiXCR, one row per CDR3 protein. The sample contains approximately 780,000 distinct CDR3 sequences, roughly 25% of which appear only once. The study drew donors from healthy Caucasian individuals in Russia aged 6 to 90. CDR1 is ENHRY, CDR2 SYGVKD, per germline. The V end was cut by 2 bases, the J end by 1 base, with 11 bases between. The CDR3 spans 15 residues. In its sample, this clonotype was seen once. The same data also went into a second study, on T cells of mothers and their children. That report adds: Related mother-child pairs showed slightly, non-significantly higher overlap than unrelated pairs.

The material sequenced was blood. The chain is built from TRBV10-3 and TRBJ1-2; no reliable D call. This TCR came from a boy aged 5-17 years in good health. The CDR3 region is CAISEGRRDNYGYTF. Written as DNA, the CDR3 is TGTGCCATCAGTGAGGGGAGGAGGGATAACTATGGCTACACCTTC.